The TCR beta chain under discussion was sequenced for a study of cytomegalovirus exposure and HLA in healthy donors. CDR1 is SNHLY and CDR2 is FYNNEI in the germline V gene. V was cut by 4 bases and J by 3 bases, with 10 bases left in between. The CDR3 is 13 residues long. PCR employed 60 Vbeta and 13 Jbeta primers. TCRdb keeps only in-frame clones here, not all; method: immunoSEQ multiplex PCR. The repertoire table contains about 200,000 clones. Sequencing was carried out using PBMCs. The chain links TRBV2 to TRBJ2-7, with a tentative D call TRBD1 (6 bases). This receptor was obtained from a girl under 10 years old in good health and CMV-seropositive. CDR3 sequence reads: CASSVDSFYEQYF. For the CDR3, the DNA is TGTGCCAGCAGTGTGGACAGCTTCTACGAGCAGTACTTC.